The clone carrying this TCR beta chain has ten or more counts. Its antigen remains unknown. The PBMCs were sourced from fresh peripheral blood (less than 11 ml). This sample stems from a study of T cells in Graves' hyperthyroidism and ophthalmopathy. General study findings and limits: Ophthalmopathy was identified by the model a median about seven months ahead of onset.

The CDR3 consists of 9 residues. V lost 8 bases, J lost 5 bases, and 3 bases lay in between. Germline loops: CDR1 MNHEY, CDR2 SVGEGT. The TCR beta CDR3 regions underwent amplification using RNA transcripts as the source. Primed by the HTBI set, a first-round RT-PCR was run on the TCR CDR3. One entry per CDR3 protein results from TCRdb running MiXCR on the multiplex PCR reads. The sample carries around 370,000 distinct CDR3 sequences, approximately 18% recorded once. The sample consisted of blood. The origin of this receptor is a man in his late teens or twenties with Graves' ophthalmopathy. The chain links TRBV6-2 or TRBV6-3 to TRBJ2-5; no clear D. The chain's CDR3 is CASGETQYF. The CDR3 coding sequence is TGTGCCAGCGGGGAGACCCAGTACTTC.